The 17 T cell receptor beta chains listed next were all sequenced from one sample in a study of cytomegalovirus exposure and HLA in healthy donors. TCRdb keeps only in-frame clones here, not all; method: immunoSEQ multiplex PCR. The table has under 80,000 clones, 94% seen once. Source material: PBMCs. The source of these receptors is a woman under 30 in good health and CMV-seronegative.

The rearrangement joins TRBV7-9 to TRBJ2-7; 9 bases are a match to TRBD2. The CDR3 has 15 amino acids. CDR1 is SEHNR, CDR2 FQNEAQ, per germline (reference sequence). V shed 1 base and J 4 bases; nucleotides not matched to a gene: 5. The chain's CDR3 is CASSLVGLADYEQYF. CDR3 DNA sequence: TGTGCCAGCAGCTTAGTGGGACTAGCAGATTACGAGCAGTACTTC.

This clone was seen once. The chain is built from TRBV7-9 and TRBJ1-2; tentative D call: TRBD1 (5 bases). This CDR3 has 13 residues. Germline values: CDR1 SEHNR, CDR2 FQNEAQ (reference sequence). The V and J ends lost 1 base and 8 bases respectively, with 11 bases between them. Here the CDR3 DNA reads TGTGCCAGCAGCTTAGAGTCAGGGCACGGCTACACCTTC. Its protein product is CASSLESGHGYTF.

This clone came up once. The V and J genes are TRBV27 and TRBJ2-1, with a weak D call TRBD1 (5 bases). This CDR3 has 14 amino acids. The germline V gene has CDR1 MNHEY and CDR2 SMNVEV (reference sequence). Between the trimmed V and J ends, which lost 4 bases and 6 bases, there was a span of 13 bases. The CDR3 bases are TGTGCCAGCAGTTACACTCAGGGTGGCAATGAGCAGTTCTTC. It translates to CASSYTQGGNEQFF.

The chain uses TRBV18 and TRBJ2-6, with a weak D call TRBD1 (6 bases). This CDR3 has 17 residues. CDR1 is KGHSH, CDR2 LQKENI, per germline. Trimming removed 4 bases at V and 1 base at J, with 14 bases between. CDR3 loop: CASSLTTTGSGANVLTF. The CDR3 nucleotides are TGTGCCAGCTCACTGACGACAACAGGGTCTGGGGCCAACGTCCTGACTTTC.

The chain is built from TRBV4-2 and TRBJ1-1; 7 nucleotides agree with TRBD1. Germline V gives CDR1 LGHNA, CDR2 YNFKEQ. This CDR3 has 15 residues. Trimming cost V 5 bases and J 1 base; bases outside gene matches: 7. CDR3 DNA sequence: TGTGCCAGCAGCAAGATGACAGGGAGGAACACTGAAGCTTTCTTT. It specifies CASSKMTGRNTEAFF.

The rearrangement links TRBV5-6 to TRBJ2-7, with TRBD2 matching 8 bases. The CDR3 consists of 16 residues. CDR1 and CDR2 (germline): SGHDT, YYEEEE. J gave up 3 bases and V 3 bases, and 11 bases lay outside the gene matches. The CDR3 loop reads CASSSPRGGPYYEQYF. CDR3 sequence (DNA): TGTGCCAGCAGCTCACCCCGGGGGGGTCCTTACTACGAGCAGTACTTC.

This CDR3 is CASSAQVGQISYEQYF. CDR3 nucleotides: TGTGCCAGCAGCGCCCAAGTGGGACAGATCTCCTACGAGCAGTACTTC. The chain uses TRBV13 and TRBJ2-7, with 7 bases aligning to TRBD1. Trimming cost V 5 bases and J 0 bases; bases outside gene matches: 10. The germline CDR1 and CDR2 sequences are PRHDT and FYEKMQ (reference sequence). There are 16 residues in the CDR3.

The chain links TRBV2 to TRBJ1-3; D gene uncertain. This CDR3 comprises 15 residues. V lost 5 bases and J lost 0, with 11 bases in between. Germline V gives CDR1 SNHLY, CDR2 FYNNEI. The CDR3 region has the DNA TGTGCCAGCAGTTTTGACACCGGCTCTGGAAACACCATATATTTT. This gives the protein CASSFDTGSGNTIYF.

The CDR3 bases are TGTGCCAGCAGTTACGTCCCCACCAGCGAGCAGTACTTC. Protein: CASSYVPTSEQYF. V usage is TRBV6-5 and J usage is TRBJ2-7; D remains unclear. Germline V gives CDR1 MNHEY, CDR2 SVGAGI. CDR3 length: 13 amino acids. Trimming took off 2 bases at V and 6 bases at J, with 11 bases between the two ends.

For the CDR3, the DNA is TGCGCCAGCAGCTTGGGACTGATTAATGAAAAACTGTTTTTT. Translating gives CASSLGLINEKLFF. This rearrangement joins TRBV5-1 to TRBJ1-4; no firm D call. Trimming left V 0 bases short and J 4 bases short, with 7 bases between. Germline V gene sequence: CDR1 SGHRS, CDR2 YFSETQ. The CDR3 is 14 residues long.

This clone was seen a single time. The rearrangement links TRBV30 to TRBJ1-2; D is possibly TRBD1 (5 bases). Trimming left V 4 bases short and J 4 bases short, with 10 bases between. Germline CDR1 reads GTSNPN; CDR2 reads SVGIG (reference sequence). This CDR3 contains 12 residues. CDR3 region: CAWTQGGYGYTF. CDR3 coding DNA: TGTGCCTGGACCCAGGGAGGCTATGGCTACACCTTC.

The chain is built from TRBV18 and TRBJ1-1, with 7 nucleotides matching TRBD1. The CDR3 is made up of 13 amino acids. V was clipped by 2 bases and J by 7 bases; unmatched bases: 4. The germline CDR1 and CDR2 sequences are KGHSH and LQKENI. CDR3 nucleotides: TGTGCCAGCTCACCAGGGACAGATTATGAAGCTTTCTTT. It specifies CASSPGTDYEAFF.

The chain uses TRBV4-2 and TRBJ2-4; 11 bases are a match to TRBD2. The CDR3 totals 17 residues. Per germline, CDR1 LGHNA and CDR2 YNFKEQ. The V gene end was trimmed by 1 base and the J gene end by 2 bases; junction bases not matched to a gene: 4. DNA for the CDR3: TGTGCCAGCAGCCAAGGAACTAGCGGGAGTACCAAAAACATTCAGTACTTC. Its protein product is CASSQGTSGSTKNIQYF.

The chain has TRBV7-9 and TRBJ1-2; 7 bases map to TRBD1. Germline CDR1 reads SEHNR; CDR2 reads FQNEAQ (reference sequence). This CDR3 spans 14 amino acids. With 3 bases clipped from V and 4 bases from J, the junction kept 5 bases outside the gene matches. Written as DNA, the CDR3 is TGTGCCAGCAGCTTTGAACGGACAGGCTATGGCTACACCTTC. Its protein product is CASSFERTGYGYTF.

The genes are TRBV5-6 and TRBJ2-5; possibly TRBD2 for D (5 bases). Trimming removed 1 base at V and 5 bases at J, with 18 bases between. CDR1 is SGHDT and CDR2 is YYEEEE in the germline V gene. CDR3 length equals 16 residues. CDR3 sequence: CASSLLVGVSLETQYF. The CDR3 DNA follows: TGTGCCAGCAGCTTGCTAGTCGGGGTGTCTTTGGAGACCCAGTACTTC.

This rearrangement joins TRBV18 to TRBJ2-3; tentative D call: TRBD2 (5 bases). The V gene lost 3 bases and the J gene lost 2 bases, with 6 bases spanning the gap. The CDR3 loop spans 13 amino acids. Germline loops: CDR1 KGHSH, CDR2 LQKENI. The CDR3 DNA sequence: TGTGCCAGCTCACCCGGGGTCACAGATACGCAGTATTTT. The encoded protein is CASSPGVTDTQYF.

The chain combines TRBV19 with TRBJ1-5; TRBD1 is a possible D gene (5 bases). CDR1 is LNHDA and CDR2 is SQIVND in the germline V gene (reference sequence). V dropped 1 base and J dropped 0 bases, with 7 bases sitting between them. CDR3 length: 15 amino acids. The DNA of the CDR3 is TGTGCCAGTAGTATAGGGGGCGTTAGCAATCAGCCCCAGCATTTT. Its translation: CASSIGGVSNQPQHF.